The entry below describes one T cell receptor (beta chain). No antigen is known for it. The sample originates from a study of cytomegalovirus exposure and HLA in healthy donors. Study conclusions and caveats: Highest at DRB1 and lowest at HLA-C, TCR association rates differed among HLA loci in a later analysis.

Amplification used 60 Vbeta primers and 13 Jbeta primers. Sequencing was performed with immunoSEQ multiplex PCR; in TCRdb, only in-frame clones are kept and a portion is missing. The repertoire has about 120,000 clones, around three quarters of them found once; the top ten carry less than 4%. The germline CDR1 and CDR2 sequences are SEHNR and FQNEAQ (reference sequence). CDR3 length equals 17 residues. V lost 4 bases and J 4 bases, leaving 20 bases between the germline ends. The sequencing sample was made of PBMCs. The chain employs TRBV7-9 and TRBJ1-3; D gene ambiguous. The TCR originated in a woman aged 30 to 39 in good health and CMV-seropositive. CDR3 DNA sequence: TGTGCCAGCAGCTCGGGCGGGCCAGGCGCCCCAGGAAACACCATATATTTT. It yields the protein CASSSGGPGAPGNTIYF.